This T cell receptor beta chain was captured by sequencing in a study of T cell repertoires in cytomegalovirus infection. Study in general: In the study, CMV epitopes included recently identified HLA-C-restricted and well-studied HLA-B-restricted ones.

Worth noting for this clonotype: Its antigen is not known.

The CDR3 is 16 residues long. Germline V CDR1 and CDR2: LNHNV, YYDKDF (reference sequence). Germline trimming cut 3 bases from V and 3 bases from J; bases unmatched to any gene: 10. TCRdb passed the reads through MiXCR, listing each CDR3 protein once. Counted here are about 110,000 distinct CDR3 sequences, approximately 28% occurring once; the ten biggest clones make up about 81%. The starting material was CD8+ T cells from cultured PBMCs, obtained from culture after CMV antigen stimulation. The chain uses TRBV15 and TRBJ2-5; 7 bases fit TRBD1. This clonotype was sampled from a human donor in good health (CMV status not recorded). Some clones in this sample may be carry-over from other donors' samples. CDR3 nucleotides: TGTGCCACCAGCAGTCAATATGAAACAGGGGAAGAGACCCAGTACTTC. Residues: CATSSQYETGEETQYF.